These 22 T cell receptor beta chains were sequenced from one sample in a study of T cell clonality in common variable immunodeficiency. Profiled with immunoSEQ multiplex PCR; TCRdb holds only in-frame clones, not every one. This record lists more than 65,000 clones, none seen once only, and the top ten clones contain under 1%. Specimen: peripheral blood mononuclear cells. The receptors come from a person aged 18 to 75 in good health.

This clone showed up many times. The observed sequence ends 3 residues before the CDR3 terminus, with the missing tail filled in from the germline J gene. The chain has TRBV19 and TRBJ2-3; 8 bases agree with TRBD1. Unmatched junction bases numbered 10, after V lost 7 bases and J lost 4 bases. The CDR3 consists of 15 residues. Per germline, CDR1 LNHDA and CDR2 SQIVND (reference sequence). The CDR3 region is CASTYGQGLADTQYF. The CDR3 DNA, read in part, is TGTGCCAGTACGTACGGACAGGGATTGGCAGATACG.

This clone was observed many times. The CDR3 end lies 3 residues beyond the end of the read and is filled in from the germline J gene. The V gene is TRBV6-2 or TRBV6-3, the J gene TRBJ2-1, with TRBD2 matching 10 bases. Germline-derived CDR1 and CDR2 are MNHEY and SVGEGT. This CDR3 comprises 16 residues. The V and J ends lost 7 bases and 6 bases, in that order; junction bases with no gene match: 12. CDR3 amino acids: CASTPIQTSGSNEQFF. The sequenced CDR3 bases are TGTGCCAGCACACCCATCCAGACTAGCGGGTCCAATGAG.

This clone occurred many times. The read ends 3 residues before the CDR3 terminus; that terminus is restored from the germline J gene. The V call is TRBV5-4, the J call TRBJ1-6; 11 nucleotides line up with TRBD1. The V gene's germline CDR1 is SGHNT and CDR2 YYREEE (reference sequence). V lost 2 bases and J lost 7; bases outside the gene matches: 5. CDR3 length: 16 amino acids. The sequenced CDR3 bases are TGTGCCAGCAGCTTACAAGGGACAGGGGGGAATTCACCC. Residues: CASSLQGTGGNSP. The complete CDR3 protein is CASSLQGTGGNSPLHF.

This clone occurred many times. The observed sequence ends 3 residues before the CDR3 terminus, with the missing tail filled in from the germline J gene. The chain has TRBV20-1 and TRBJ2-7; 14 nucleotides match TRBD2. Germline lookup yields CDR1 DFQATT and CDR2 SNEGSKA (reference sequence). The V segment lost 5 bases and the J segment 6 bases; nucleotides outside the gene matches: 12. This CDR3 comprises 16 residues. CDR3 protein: CSASRLAGGLGGEQYF. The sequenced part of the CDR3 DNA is TGCAGTGCTTCCCGACTAGCGGGAGGGCTTGGAGGCGAG.

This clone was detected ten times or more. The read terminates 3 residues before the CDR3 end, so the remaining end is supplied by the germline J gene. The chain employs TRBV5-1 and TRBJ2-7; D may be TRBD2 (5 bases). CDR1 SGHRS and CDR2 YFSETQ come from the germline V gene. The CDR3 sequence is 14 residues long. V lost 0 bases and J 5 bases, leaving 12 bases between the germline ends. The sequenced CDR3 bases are TGCGCCAGCAGCTTGGCGCTAGCCGCGAACGAG. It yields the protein CASSLALAANE. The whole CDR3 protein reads CASSLALAANEQYF.

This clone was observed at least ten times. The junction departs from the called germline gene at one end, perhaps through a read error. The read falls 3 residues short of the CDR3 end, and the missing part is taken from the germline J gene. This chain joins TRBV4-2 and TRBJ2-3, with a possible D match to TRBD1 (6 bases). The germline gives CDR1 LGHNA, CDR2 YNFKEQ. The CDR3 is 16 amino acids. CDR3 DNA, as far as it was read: TGCGCCAGCAGCCAAGATCCGAGGGGGAGCACAGATACG. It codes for CASSQDPRGSTDT. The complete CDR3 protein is CASSQDPRGSTDTQYF.

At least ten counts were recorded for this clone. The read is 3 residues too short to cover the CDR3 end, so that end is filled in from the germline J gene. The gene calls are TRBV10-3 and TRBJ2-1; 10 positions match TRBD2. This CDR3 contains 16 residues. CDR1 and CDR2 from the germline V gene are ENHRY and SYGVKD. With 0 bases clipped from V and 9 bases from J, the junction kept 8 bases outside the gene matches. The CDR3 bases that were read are TGTGCCATCAGTGAGTCGCTAGGAGCTAGCGGGAGTGAG. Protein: CAISESLGASGSE. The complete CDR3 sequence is CAISESLGASGSEQFF.

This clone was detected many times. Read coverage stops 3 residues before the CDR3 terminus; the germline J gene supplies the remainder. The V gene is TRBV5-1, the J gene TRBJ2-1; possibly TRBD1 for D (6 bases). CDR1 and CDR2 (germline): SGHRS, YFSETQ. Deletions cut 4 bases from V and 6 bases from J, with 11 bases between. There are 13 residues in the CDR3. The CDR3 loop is CASSPNRANEQFF. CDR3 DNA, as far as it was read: TGCGCCAGCAGCCCCAACAGGGCCAATGAG. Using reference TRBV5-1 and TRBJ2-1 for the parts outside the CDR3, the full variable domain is KAGVTQTPRYLIKTRGQQVTLSCSPISGHRSVSWYQQTPGQGLQFLFEYFSETQRNKGNFPGRFSGRQFSNSRSEMNVSTLELGDSALYLCASSPNRANEQFFGPGTRLTVL.

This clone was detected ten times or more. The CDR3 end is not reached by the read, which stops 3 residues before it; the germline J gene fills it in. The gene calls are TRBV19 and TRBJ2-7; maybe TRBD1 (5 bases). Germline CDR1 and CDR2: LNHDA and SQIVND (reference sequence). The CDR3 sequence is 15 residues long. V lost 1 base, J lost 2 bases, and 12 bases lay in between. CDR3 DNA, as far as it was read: TGTGCCAGTAGTATAGCCCCAGGGCCCGCCTACGAG. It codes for CASSIAPGPAYE. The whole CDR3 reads CASSIAPGPAYEQYF.

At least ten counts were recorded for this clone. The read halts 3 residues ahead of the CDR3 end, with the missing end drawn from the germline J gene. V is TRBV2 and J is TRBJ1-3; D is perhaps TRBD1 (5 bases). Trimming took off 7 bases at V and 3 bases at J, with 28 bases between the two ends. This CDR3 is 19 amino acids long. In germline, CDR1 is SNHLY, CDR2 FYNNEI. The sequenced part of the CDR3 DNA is TGTGCCAGCATTTCTGCATCCCCGGGACTCGGGATTAGTGGAAACACC. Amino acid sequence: CASISASPGLGISGNT. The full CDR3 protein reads CASISASPGLGISGNTIYF.

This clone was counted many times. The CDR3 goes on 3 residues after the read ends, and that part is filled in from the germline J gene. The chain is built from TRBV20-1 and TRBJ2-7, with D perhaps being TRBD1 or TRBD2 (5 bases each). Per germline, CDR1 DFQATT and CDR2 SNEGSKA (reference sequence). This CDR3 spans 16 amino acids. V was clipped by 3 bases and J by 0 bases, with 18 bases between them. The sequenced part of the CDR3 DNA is TGCAGTGCTAGGGGGCAAGGGGCAGGGAGCTCCTACGAG. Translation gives CSARGQGAGSSYE. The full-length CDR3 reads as CSARGQGAGSSYEQYF.

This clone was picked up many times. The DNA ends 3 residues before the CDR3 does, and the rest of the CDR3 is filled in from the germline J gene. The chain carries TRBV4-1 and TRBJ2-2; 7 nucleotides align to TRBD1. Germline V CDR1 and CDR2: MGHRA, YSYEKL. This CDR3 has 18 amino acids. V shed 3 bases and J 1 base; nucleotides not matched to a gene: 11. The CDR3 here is CASSHGGGDRVNTGELFF. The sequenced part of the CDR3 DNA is TGCGCCAGCAGCCACGGTGGGGGTGACAGGGTGAACACCGGGGAG.

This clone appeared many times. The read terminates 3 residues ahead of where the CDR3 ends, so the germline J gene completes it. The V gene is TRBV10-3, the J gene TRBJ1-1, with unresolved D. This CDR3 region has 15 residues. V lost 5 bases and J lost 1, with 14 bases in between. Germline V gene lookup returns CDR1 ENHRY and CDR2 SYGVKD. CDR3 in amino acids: CAISWDARGNTEAFF. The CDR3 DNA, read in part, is TGTGCCATCAGTTGGGATGCACGGGGGAACACTGAA.

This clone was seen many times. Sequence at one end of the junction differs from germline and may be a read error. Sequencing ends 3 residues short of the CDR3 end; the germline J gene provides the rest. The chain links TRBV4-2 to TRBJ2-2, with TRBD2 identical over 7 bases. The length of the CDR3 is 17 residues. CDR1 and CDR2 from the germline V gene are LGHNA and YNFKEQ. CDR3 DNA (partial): TGCGCCAGCAGCCAAGATTTCGGCGGGAGAGTCACCGGGGAG. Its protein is CASSQDFGGRVTGE. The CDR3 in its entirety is CASSQDFGGRVTGELFF.

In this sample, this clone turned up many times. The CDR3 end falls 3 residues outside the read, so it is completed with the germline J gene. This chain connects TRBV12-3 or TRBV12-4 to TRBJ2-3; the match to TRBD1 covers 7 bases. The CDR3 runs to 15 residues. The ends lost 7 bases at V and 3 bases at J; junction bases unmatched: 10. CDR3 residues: CASTVTGLGTDTQYF. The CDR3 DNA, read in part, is TGTGCCAGCACCGTGACAGGGTTAGGAACAGATACG.

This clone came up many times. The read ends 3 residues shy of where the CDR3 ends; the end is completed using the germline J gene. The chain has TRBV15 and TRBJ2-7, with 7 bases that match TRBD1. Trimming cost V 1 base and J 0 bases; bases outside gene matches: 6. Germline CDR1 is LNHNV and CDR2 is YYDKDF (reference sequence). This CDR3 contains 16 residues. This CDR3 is CATSRARDRSSYEQYF. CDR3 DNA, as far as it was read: TGTGCCACCAGCAGAGCCCGGGACAGATCCTCCTACGAG.

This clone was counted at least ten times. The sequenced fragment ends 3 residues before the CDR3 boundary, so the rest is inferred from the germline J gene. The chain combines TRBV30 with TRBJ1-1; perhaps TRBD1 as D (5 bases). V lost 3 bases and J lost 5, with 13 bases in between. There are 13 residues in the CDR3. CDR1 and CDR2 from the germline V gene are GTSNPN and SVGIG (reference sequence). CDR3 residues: CAWRTGGGTEAFF. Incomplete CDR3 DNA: TGTGCCTGGAGGACCGGGGGAGGGACTGAA.

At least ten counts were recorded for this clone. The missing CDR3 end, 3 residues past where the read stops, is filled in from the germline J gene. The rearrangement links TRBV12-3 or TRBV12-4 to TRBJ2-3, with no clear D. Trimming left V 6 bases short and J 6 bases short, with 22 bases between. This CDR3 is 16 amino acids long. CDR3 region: CASSSTMVGVSDTQYF. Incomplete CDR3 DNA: TGTGCCAGCAGCTCCACTATGGTTGGCGTATCCGATACG.

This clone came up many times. CDR3 residues: CASSPSTGIEYEQYF. Incomplete CDR3 DNA: TGTGCCAGCTCACCTTCGACAGGCATAGAGTACGAG. This chain joins TRBV18 and TRBJ2-7, with D possibly being TRBD1 (6 bases). The observed sequence ends 3 residues before the CDR3 terminus, with the missing tail filled in from the germline J gene. Looked up from germline, CDR1 is KGHSH and CDR2 is LQKENI. Trimming took 3 bases from V and 4 from J, leaving 16 bases between them. The CDR3 consists of 15 residues.

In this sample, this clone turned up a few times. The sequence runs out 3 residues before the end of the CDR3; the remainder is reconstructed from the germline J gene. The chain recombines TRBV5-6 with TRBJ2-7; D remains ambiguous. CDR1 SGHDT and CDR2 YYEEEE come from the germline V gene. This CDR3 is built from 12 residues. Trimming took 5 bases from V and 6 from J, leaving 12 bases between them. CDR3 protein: CASSALGPEQYF. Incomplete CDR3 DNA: TGTGCCAGCAGTGCGCTCGGTCCCGAG.

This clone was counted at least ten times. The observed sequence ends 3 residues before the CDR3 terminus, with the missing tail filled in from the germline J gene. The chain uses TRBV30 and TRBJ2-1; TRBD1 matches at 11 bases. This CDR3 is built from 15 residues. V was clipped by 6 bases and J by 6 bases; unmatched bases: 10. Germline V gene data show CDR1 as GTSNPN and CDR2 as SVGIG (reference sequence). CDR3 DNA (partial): TGTGCCTGTAACATAGGACAGGGGGCGGGCAATGAG. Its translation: CACNIGQGAGNE. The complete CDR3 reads CACNIGQGAGNEQFF.

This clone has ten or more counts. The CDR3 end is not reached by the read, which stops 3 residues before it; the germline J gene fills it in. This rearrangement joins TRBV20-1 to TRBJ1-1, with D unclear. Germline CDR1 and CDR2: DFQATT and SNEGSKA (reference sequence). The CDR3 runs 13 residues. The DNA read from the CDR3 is TGCAGCCTAAGTCCTCCCATGAACACTGAA. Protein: CSLSPPMNTE. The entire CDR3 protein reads CSLSPPMNTEAFF.